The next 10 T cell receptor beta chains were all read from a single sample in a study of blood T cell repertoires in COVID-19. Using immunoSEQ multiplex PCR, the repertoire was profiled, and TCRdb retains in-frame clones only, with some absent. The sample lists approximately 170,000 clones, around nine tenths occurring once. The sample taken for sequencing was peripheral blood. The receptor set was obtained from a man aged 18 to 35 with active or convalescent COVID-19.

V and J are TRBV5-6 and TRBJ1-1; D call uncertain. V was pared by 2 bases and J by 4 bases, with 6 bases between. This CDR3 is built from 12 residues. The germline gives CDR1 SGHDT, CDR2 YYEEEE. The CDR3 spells CASSFSTTEAFF. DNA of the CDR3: TGTGCCAGCAGCTTTTCTACCACTGAAGCTTTCTTT.

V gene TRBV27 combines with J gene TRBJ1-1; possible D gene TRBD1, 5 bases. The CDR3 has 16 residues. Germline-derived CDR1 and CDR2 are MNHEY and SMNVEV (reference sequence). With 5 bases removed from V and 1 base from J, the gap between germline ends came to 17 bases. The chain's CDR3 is CASSTVQDLRNTEAFF. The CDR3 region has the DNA TGTGCCAGCAGTACCGTACAGGATCTTAGGAACACTGAAGCTTTCTTT.

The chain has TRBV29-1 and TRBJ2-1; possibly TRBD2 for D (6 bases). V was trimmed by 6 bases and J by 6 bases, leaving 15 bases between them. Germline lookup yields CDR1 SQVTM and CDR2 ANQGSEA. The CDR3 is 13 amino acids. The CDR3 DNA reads TGCAGCGTGGGCCTAGCGACTCGCAATGAGCAGTTCTTC. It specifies CSVGLATRNEQFF.

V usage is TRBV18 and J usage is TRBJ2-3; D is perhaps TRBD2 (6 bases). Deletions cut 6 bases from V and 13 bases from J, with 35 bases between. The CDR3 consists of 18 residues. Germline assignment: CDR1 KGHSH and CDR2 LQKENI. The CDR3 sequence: CASSPAGRPGLERTSKYF. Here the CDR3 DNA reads TGTGCCAGCTCCCCTGCAGGGAGACCGGGACTCGAAAGAACAAGCAAGTATTTT.

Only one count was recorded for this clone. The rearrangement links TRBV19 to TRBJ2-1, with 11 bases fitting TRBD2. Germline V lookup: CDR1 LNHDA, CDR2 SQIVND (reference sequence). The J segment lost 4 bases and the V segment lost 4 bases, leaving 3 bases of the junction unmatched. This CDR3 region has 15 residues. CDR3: CASSTRLAGYNEQFF. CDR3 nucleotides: TGTGCCAGTAGTACCCGACTAGCGGGGTACAATGAGCAGTTCTTC.

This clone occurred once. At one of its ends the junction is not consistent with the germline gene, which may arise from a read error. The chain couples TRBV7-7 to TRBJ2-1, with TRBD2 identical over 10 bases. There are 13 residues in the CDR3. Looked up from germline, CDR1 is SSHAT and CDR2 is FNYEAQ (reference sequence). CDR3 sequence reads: CASSSQLAGEQFF. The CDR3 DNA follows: TGTGCTAGCAGCAGCCAACTAGCGGGGGAGCAGTTCTTC.

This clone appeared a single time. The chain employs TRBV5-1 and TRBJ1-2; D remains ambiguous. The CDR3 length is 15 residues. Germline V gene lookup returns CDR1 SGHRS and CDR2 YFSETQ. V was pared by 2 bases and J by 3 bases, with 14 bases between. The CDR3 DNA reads TGCGCCAGCAGCTTTCCAGGCAGCAAAGACTATGGCTACACCTTC. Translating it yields CASSFPGSKDYGYTF.

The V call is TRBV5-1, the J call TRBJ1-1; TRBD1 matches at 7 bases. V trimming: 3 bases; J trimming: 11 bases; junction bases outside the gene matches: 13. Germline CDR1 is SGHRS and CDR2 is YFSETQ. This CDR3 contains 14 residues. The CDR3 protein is CASSSQQGLSGAFF. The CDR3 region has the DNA TGCGCCAGCAGCTCGCAACAGGGGTTGAGTGGGGCTTTCTTT.

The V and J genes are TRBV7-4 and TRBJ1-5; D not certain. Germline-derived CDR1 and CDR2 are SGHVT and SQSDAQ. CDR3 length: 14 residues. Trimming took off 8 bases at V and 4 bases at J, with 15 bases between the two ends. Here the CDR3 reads CASPNPHENQPQHF. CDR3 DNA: TGTGCCAGCCCTAACCCCCACGAAAATCAGCCCCAGCATTTT.

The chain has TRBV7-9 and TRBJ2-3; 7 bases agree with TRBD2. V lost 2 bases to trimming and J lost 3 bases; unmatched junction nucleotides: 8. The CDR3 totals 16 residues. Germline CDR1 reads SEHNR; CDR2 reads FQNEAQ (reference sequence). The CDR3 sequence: CASSLNGREITDTQYF. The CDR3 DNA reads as TGTGCCAGCAGCTTAAACGGGCGGGAGATAACAGATACGCAGTATTTT.